Below, one TCR beta chain is given with its context. These data originate in a study of blood T cells in healthy people across ages. Looking at the study overall: In model experiments, template switching was able to capture about one barcoded beta molecule for every two T cells that were present.

Next came a second PCR, run for about 6 to 12 cycles, which used a sample-barcoded 5' primer along with a J-beta primer mix. Per sample, CDR3-containing paired-end reads numbered at least 2.5 million. TCRdb passed the 5' RACE reads through MiXCR, listing each CDR3 protein once. This sample carries 550,000 to 700,000 distinct CDR3 sequences, 27% of them seen once, and the ten largest clones take under 20%. What was sequenced was blood. This clonotype was sampled from a woman between 65 and 79 years old in good health.

CDR3 sequence (DNA): TGTGCCAGCAGCCAGCCGGGACAGGCTGAAGCTTTCTTT. Its translation: CASSQPGQAEAFF. The chain joins TRBV7-3 to TRBJ1-1; 8 bases map to TRBD1. The length of the CDR3 is 13 residues. V gave up 5 bases and J gave up 6 bases; unmatched junction bases: 5. Germline CDR1 reads SGHTA; CDR2 reads FQGTGA.